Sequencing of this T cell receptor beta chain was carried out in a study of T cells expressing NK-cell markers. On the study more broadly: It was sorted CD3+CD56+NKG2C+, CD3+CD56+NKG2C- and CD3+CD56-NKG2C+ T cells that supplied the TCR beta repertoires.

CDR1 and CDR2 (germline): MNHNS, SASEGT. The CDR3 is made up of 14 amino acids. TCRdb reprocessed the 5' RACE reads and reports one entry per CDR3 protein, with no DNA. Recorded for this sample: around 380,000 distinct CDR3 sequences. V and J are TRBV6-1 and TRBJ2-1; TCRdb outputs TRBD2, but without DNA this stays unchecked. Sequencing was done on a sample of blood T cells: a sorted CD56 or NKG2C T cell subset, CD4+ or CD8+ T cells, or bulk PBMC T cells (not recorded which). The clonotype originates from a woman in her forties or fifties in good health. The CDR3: CASSEGGPINEQFF.